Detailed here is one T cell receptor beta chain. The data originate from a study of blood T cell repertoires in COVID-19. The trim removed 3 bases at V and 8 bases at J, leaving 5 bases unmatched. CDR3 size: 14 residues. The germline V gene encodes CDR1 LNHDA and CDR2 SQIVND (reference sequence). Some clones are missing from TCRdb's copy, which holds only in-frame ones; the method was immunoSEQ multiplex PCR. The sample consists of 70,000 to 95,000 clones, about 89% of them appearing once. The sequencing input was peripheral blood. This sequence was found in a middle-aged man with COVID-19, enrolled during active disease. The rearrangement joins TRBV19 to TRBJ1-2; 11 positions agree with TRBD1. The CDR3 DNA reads TGTGCCAGTAGTATCCGGGACAGGGGGAGCGGCTACACCTTC. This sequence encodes CASSIRDRGSGYTF.